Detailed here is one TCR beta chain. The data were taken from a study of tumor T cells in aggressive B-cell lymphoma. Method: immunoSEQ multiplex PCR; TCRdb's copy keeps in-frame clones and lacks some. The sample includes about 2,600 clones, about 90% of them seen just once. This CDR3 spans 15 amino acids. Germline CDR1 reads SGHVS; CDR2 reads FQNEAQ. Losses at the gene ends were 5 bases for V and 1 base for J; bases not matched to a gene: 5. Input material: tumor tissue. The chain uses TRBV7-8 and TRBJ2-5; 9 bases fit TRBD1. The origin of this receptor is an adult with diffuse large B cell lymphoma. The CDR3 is CASSPGQGLQETQYF. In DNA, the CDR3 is TGTGCCAGCAGCCCGGGACAGGGACTCCAAGAGACCCAGTACTTC.